These 26 T cell receptor beta chains share one sample of origin, sequenced in a study of blood T cell repertoires in COVID-19. Using immunoSEQ multiplex PCR, the repertoire was profiled, and TCRdb retains in-frame clones only, with some absent. The sample includes about 170,000 clones, approximately 80% of them seen just once. Input material: peripheral blood. The receptors were gathered from a man in his 60s with acute or convalescent COVID-19.

This chain connects TRBV12-5 to TRBJ1-2, with D perhaps TRBD1 (5 bases). The CDR3 runs to 14 residues. The V end was cut by 5 bases, the J end by 2 bases, with 12 bases between. Germline-derived CDR1 and CDR2 are LGHNT and FRNRAP. CDR3 sequence: CASGPRDSNYGYTF. CDR3 nucleotides: TGTGCTAGTGGTCCCCGGGACTCCAACTATGGCTACACCTTC.

By share, this clone counts as medium-sized. The chain has TRBV10-3 and TRBJ1-1; TRBD1 might be the D (6 bases). The CDR3 contains 14 residues. Per germline, CDR1 ENHRY and CDR2 SYGVKD. Trimming shortened V by 7 bases and J by 0 bases, and 12 bases separated the two germline ends. CDR3: CAITSGVLNTEAFF. As DNA, the CDR3 is TGTGCCATCACCTCAGGGGTTTTGAACACTGAAGCTTTCTTT.

This sequence joins TRBV11-1 and TRBJ2-7; D remains unclear. Trimming removed 2 bases from V and 0 bases from J, with 8 bases in between. There are 14 residues in the CDR3. Germline V gene lookup returns CDR1 SGHAT and CDR2 FQDESV (reference sequence). The CDR3 loop reads CASSLRRGSYEQYF. CDR3 bases: TGTGCCAGCAGCTTAAGGAGAGGCTCCTACGAGCAGTACTTC.

This chain connects TRBV4-1 to TRBJ2-3, with 8 nucleotides matching TRBD2. With V trimmed by 4 bases and J by 5 bases, 11 bases remained unmatched. CDR1 and CDR2 from the germline V gene are MGHRA and YSYEKL. The CDR3 length is 16 residues. CDR3 bases: TGCGCCAGCAGCCCGTACTCGCGGGGGGCGGTAGATACGCAGTATTTT. This gives the protein CASSPYSRGAVDTQYF.

This sequence joins TRBV25-1 and TRBJ2-7; tentatively, D is TRBD2 (6 bases). V was shortened by 7 bases and J by 2 bases, with 15 bases between the two germline ends. Germline V gene data show CDR1 as MGHDK and CDR2 as SYGVNS. The CDR3 loop spans 14 amino acids. The CDR3 protein is CASMGSSGAYEQYF. The CDR3 DNA is TGTGCCAGCATGGGTTCATCGGGGGCCTACGAGCAGTACTTC.

The chain couples TRBV19 to TRBJ1-1; 7 nucleotides agree with TRBD1. With 9 bases clipped from V and 0 bases from J, the junction kept 4 bases outside the gene matches. The CDR3 covers 13 residues. Germline CDR1 LNHDA, CDR2 SQIVND (reference sequence). The CDR3 spells CASEDRMNTEAFF. DNA of the CDR3: TGTGCCAGCGAGGACAGGATGAACACTGAAGCTTTCTTT.

The chain carries TRBV2 and TRBJ1-4; TRBD1 agrees at 7 bases. In germline, CDR1 is SNHLY, CDR2 FYNNEI. This CDR3 region has 16 residues. The trim removed 0 bases at V and 7 bases at J, leaving 8 bases unmatched. The DNA of the CDR3 is TGTGCCAGCAGTGAAGCGCCAGGGGGGCGGTCTGAAAAACTGTTTTTT. Residues: CASSEAPGGRSEKLFF.

The chain uses TRBV5-6 and TRBJ1-2; D might be TRBD1 (5 bases). Germline CDR1 and CDR2: SGHDT and YYEEEE. Trimming left V 3 bases short and J 2 bases short, with 17 bases between. This CDR3 has 16 residues. The CDR3 nucleotides read TGTGCCAGCAGCTGGGGTGTAAGGACACCCAACTATGGCTACACCTTC. It is translated as CASSWGVRTPNYGYTF.

This clone was seen a few times. The chain joins TRBV2 to TRBJ1-2, with TRBD1 matching over 10 bases. The V gene end was trimmed by 9 bases and the J gene end by 5 bases; junction bases not matched to a gene: 6. The V gene's germline CDR1 is SNHLY and CDR2 FYNNEI. CDR3 length: 13 residues. CDR3 amino acids: CARGQGNSYGYTF. The CDR3 DNA reads as TGTGCCAGGGGACAGGGGAACTCTTATGGCTACACCTTC.

This chain joins TRBV10-3 and TRBJ1-1, with 8 bases lining up with TRBD1. Looked up from germline, CDR1 is ENHRY and CDR2 is SYGVKD. V was clipped by 6 bases and J by 2 bases; unmatched bases: 2. The CDR3 runs 13 residues. CDR3 DNA: TGTGCCATCAGCGCAGGGGGCAACACTGAAGCTTTCTTT. The encoded protein is CAISAGGNTEAFF.

This clone has only one observation. This chain joins TRBV5-1 and TRBJ2-3; 11 nucleotides match TRBD1. With V trimmed by 5 bases and J by 6 bases, 8 bases remained unmatched. CDR3 length: 15 residues. The V gene's germline CDR1 is SGHRS and CDR2 YFSETQ. The DNA for the CDR3 is TGCGCCAGCAGTCTGGGACAGGGGGATAGGGATACGCAGTATTTT. Amino acids: CASSLGQGDRDTQYF.

CDR3 in DNA: TGTGCCAGCAGCTTGACGAGATCCCTGGCGGGGGCCCTCCAAGAGACCCAGTACTTC. Protein: CASSLTRSLAGALQETQYF. This rearrangement joins TRBV5-4 to TRBJ2-5; possibly TRBD2 for D (7 bases). CDR3 length: 19 amino acids. Trimming removed 1 base from V and 1 base from J, with 23 bases in between. The germline gives CDR1 SGHNT, CDR2 YYREEE (reference sequence).

The V and J genes are TRBV11-3 and TRBJ2-5; weak D call: TRBD1 (5 bases). The CDR3 totals 14 residues. CDR1 is SGHNT and CDR2 is YENEEA in the germline V gene. V lost 3 bases to trimming and J lost 4 bases, with 12 bases between them. This CDR3 reads CASSLGQVGETQYF. CDR3 bases: TGTGCCAGCAGCTTGGGGCAAGTCGGAGAGACCCAGTACTTC.

V is TRBV30 and J is TRBJ2-1; 8 positions match TRBD1. The CDR3 length is 12 residues. V was clipped by 8 bases and J by 6 bases; unmatched bases: 6. Germline V CDR1 and CDR2: GTSNPN, SVGIG (reference sequence). The CDR3 sequence is CAAVQGGNEQFF. CDR3 nucleotides: TGTGCCGCCGTACAGGGGGGCAATGAGCAGTTCTTC.

This chain links TRBV19 with TRBJ2-3; 8 bases fit TRBD2. The germline V gene has CDR1 LNHDA and CDR2 SQIVND (reference sequence). The CDR3 extends over 18 amino acids. V shed 4 bases and J 2 bases; nucleotides not matched to a gene: 14. For the CDR3, the DNA is TGTGCCAGTAGTACCCGCCGGGGGGAGCGGGGGCACACAGATACGCAGTATTTT. It is translated as CASSTRRGERGHTDTQYF.

The chain employs TRBV29-1 and TRBJ2-3; D remains unclear. V was trimmed by 4 bases and J by 2 bases, leaving 10 bases between them. Germline V gives CDR1 SQVTM, CDR2 ANQGSEA. The CDR3 is 13 amino acids. CDR3 in amino acids: CSVVWQATDTQYF. CDR3 DNA sequence: TGCAGCGTTGTATGGCAGGCCACAGATACGCAGTATTTT.

V is TRBV6-1 and J is TRBJ1-1; tentative D call: TRBD1 (5 bases). The V gene's germline CDR1 is MNHNS and CDR2 SASEGT. The CDR3 length is 12 residues. Trimming removed 3 bases at V and 4 bases at J, with 6 bases between. The CDR3 loop reads CASSDRVTEAFF. CDR3 DNA: TGTGCCAGCAGTGACAGGGTCACTGAAGCTTTCTTT.

The chain employs TRBV15 and TRBJ1-2; D gene uncertain. Germline CDR1 LNHNV, CDR2 YYDKDF (reference sequence). Trimming pared 0 bases from V and 4 bases from J, leaving 18 bases between. The CDR3 runs to 17 residues. DNA for the CDR3: TGTGCCACCAGCAGAGACGGTAATCCTCAAGGAGGCTATGGCTACACCTTC. This translates into CATSRDGNPQGGYGYTF.

The rearrangement uses TRBV19 and TRBJ1-2; D possibly corresponds to TRBD1 (6 bases). Germline V CDR1 and CDR2: LNHDA, SQIVND (reference sequence). CDR3 size: 13 residues. Trimming took off 5 bases at V and 8 bases at J, with 15 bases between the two ends. The CDR3: CASSPGQGSGYTF. CDR3 nucleotide sequence: TGTGCCAGTAGTCCCGGGCAGGGGAGCGGCTACACCTTC.

The chain recombines TRBV7-8 with TRBJ2-7, with 10 positions matching TRBD2. The trim removed 1 base at V and 0 bases at J, leaving 9 bases unmatched. The germline V gene has CDR1 SGHVS and CDR2 FQNEAQ. The CDR3 is 18 amino acids. CDR3 in amino acids: CASSLGGVSGGFSYEQYF. CDR3 coding DNA: TGTGCCAGCAGCTTAGGAGGGGTTAGCGGGGGGTTCTCCTACGAGCAGTACTTC. Combining the CDR3 with reference TRBV7-8 and TRBJ2-7 gives the whole variable domain GAGVSQSPRYKVAKRGQDVALRCDPISGHVSLFWYQQALGQGPEFLTYFQNEAQLDKSGLPSDRFFAERPEGSVSTLKIQRTQQEDSAVYLCASSLGGVSGGFSYEQYFGPGTRLTVT.

The chain is built from TRBV4-1 and TRBJ1-6; a possible D gene is TRBD1 (6 bases). Germline V gives CDR1 MGHRA, CDR2 YSYEKL. The V end lost 0 bases, the J end lost 11 bases, and 14 bases lay between the germline ends. CDR3 length equals 15 residues. The CDR3 DNA sequence: TGCGCCAGCAGCCAAGAAAACAGGGAAGGAGCACCCCTCCACTTT. Amino acid sequence: CASSQENREGAPLHF.

The rearrangement joins TRBV30 to TRBJ1-1; 9 bases align to TRBD1. This CDR3 has 13 amino acids. Germline values: CDR1 GTSNPN, CDR2 SVGIG (reference sequence). V dropped 3 bases and J dropped 4; count of bases not matched to a gene: 3. In nucleotides, the CDR3 is TGTGCCTGGAGCGGGACAGGGTTCACTGAAGCTTTCTTT. Protein: CAWSGTGFTEAFF.

The chain links TRBV3-1 (or the pseudogene TRBV3-2) to TRBJ2-5; D is possibly TRBD1 (5 bases). The V gene lost 4 bases and the J gene lost 4 bases, with 13 bases spanning the gap. Germline CDR1 LGHDT, CDR2 YNNKEL (reference sequence). The CDR3 has 14 amino acids. The CDR3 is CASSPREGVETQYF. The CDR3 region has the DNA TGTGCCAGCAGCCCCCGAGAAGGGGTAGAGACCCAGTACTTC.

The V gene is TRBV4-1, the J gene TRBJ1-4; 9 bases map to TRBD1. Germline V lookup: CDR1 MGHRA, CDR2 YSYEKL. This CDR3 region has 15 residues. V trimming: 3 bases; J trimming: 8 bases; junction bases outside the gene matches: 7. CDR3 amino acids: CASSHPGTGYEKLFF. CDR3 bases: TGCGCCAGCAGCCACCCCGGGACAGGGTACGAAAAACTGTTTTTT.

The genes are TRBV9 and TRBJ2-2; a weak D match, TRBD1 (5 bases). CDR1 SGDLS and CDR2 YYNGEE come from the germline V gene. Trimming cost V 0 bases and J 6 bases, with 9 bases left between them. The CDR3 is 14 amino acids. The CDR3 loop is CASSVGQMAGELFF. Here the CDR3 DNA reads TGTGCCAGCAGCGTAGGACAGATGGCCGGGGAGCTGTTTTTT.

The rearrangement links TRBV4-1 to TRBJ1-2; possible D gene TRBD1, 5 bases. The CDR3 length is 15 residues. From germline, CDR1 is MGHRA and CDR2 YSYEKL. V lost 5 bases and J 2 bases, leaving 15 bases between the germline ends. Written as DNA, the CDR3 is TGCGCCAGCAGCGTCCAACAGGAAGGAAACTATGGCTACACCTTC. It yields the protein CASSVQQEGNYGYTF.